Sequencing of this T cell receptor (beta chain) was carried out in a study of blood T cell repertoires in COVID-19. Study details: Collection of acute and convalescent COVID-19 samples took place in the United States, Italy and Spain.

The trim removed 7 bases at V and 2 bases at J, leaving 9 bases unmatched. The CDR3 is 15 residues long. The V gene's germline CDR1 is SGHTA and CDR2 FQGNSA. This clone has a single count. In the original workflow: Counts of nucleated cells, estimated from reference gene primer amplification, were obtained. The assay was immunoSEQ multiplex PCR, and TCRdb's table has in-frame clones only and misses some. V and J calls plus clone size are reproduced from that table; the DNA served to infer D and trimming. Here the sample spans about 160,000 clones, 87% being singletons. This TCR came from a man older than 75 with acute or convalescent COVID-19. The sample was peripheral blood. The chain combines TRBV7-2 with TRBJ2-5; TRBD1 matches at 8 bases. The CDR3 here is CASTRETGEQETQYF. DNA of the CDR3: TGTGCCAGCACTAGGGAGACAGGGGAACAAGAGACCCAGTACTTC.